This paragraph reports one T cell receptor (beta chain). TCRdb's table, derived via immunoSEQ multiplex PCR, lists solely in-frame clones and lacks some. The sample lists about 62,000 clones; about 89% were seen once. The data belong to a study of T cell repertoires in ileal Crohn's disease. Background on the study: Patients had a median approximately 7.5-year disease duration, and less than 40% were active smokers.

The germline V gene has CDR1 LGHNA and CDR2 YNFKEQ. Trimming left V 0 bases short and J 8 bases short, with 12 bases between. The length of the CDR3 is 14 residues. Regarding time point: neoterminal ileum biopsy at postoperative endoscopy, about 6 months after surgery. This sequence originates from an adult with Crohn's disease. The source material was ileal tissue. V and J are TRBV4-2 and TRBJ2-3; D remains ambiguous. CDR3 loop: CASSQDSQAGTQYF. CDR3 nucleotides: TGTGCCAGCAGCCAAGATTCCCAGGCTGGTACGCAGTATTTT.